These 10 T cell receptor beta chains share one sample of origin, sequenced in a study of blood T cell repertoires in COVID-19. Sequenced by immunoSEQ multiplex PCR; TCRdb stores in-frame clones only, minus some. The sample consists of approximately 150,000 clones, 70% to 90% of them appearing once. Sequencing was carried out using PBMCs or T cells enriched from blood (not recorded which). All receptors come from a woman aged 35 to 49 who had recovered from COVID-19.

The V gene is TRBV19, the J gene TRBJ1-5; no firm D call. V gave up 3 bases and J gave up 1 base, with 13 bases separating them. Germline V gives CDR1 LNHDA, CDR2 SQIVND (reference sequence). There are 16 residues in the CDR3. Here the CDR3 DNA reads TGTGCCAGTAGTATCAACTTGGTCGGGAGCAATCAGCCCCAGCATTTT. Translation: CASSINLVGSNQPQHF.

The chain employs TRBV7-8 and TRBJ2-5, with 7 bases aligning to TRBD1. CDR3 length: 15 amino acids. The V and J ends lost 5 bases and 4 bases, in that order; junction bases with no gene match: 10. The germline CDR1 and CDR2 sequences are SGHVS and FQNEAQ. CDR3 in DNA: TGTGCCAGCAGCCCAACCGGGACAGCCGCAGAGACCCAGTACTTC. This gives the protein CASSPTGTAAETQYF.

The chain couples TRBV18 to TRBJ2-3; 10 bases are a match to TRBD2. From germline, CDR1 is KGHSH and CDR2 LQKENI. V was clipped by 3 bases and J by 0 bases; unmatched bases: 12. This CDR3 contains 19 residues. The CDR3 reads CASSPYSERGGRSTDTQYF. The CDR3 DNA sequence: TGTGCCAGCTCACCGTACTCCGAGCGGGGGGGCCGCAGCACAGATACGCAGTATTTT.

This chain connects TRBV11-2 to TRBJ1-2; 11 nucleotides line up with TRBD1. The CDR3 runs 16 residues. From germline, CDR1 is SGHAT and CDR2 FQNNGV. V was clipped by 5 bases and J by 3 bases; unmatched bases: 8. The CDR3 loop reads CASSPDRGQEDYGYTF. The CDR3 nucleotides are TGTGCCAGCAGCCCGGACAGGGGGCAGGAAGACTATGGCTACACCTTC.

The rearrangement uses TRBV7-2 and TRBJ1-1; no definite D call. From germline, CDR1 is SGHTA and CDR2 FQGNSA. V lost 3 bases, J lost 2 bases, and 10 bases lay in between. The CDR3 covers 14 residues. The chain's CDR3 is CASSFEGLNTEAFF. CDR3 in DNA: TGTGCCAGCAGCTTCGAGGGCCTAAACACTGAAGCTTTCTTT. Filled out from reference TRBV7-2 and TRBJ1-1, the complete variable domain reads GAGVSQSPSNKVTEKGKDVELRCDPISGHTALYWYRQSLGQGLEFLIYFQGNSAPDKSGLPSDRFSAERTGGSVSTLTIQRTQQEDSAVYLCASSFEGLNTEAFFGQGTRLTVV.

V is TRBV2 and J is TRBJ1-5; 8 bases are a match to TRBD1. J lost 0 bases, V lost 6 bases, and 10 bases had no gene match. From germline, CDR1 is SNHLY and CDR2 FYNNEI. CDR3 length: 17 residues. Here the CDR3 reads CASREGQAYYSNQPQHF. The CDR3 DNA is TGTGCCAGCAGGGAGGGACAGGCTTATTATAGCAATCAGCCCCAGCATTTT.

The V gene is TRBV9, the J gene TRBJ1-4, with D possibly TRBD1 on 5 matching bases. Trimming left V 0 bases short and J 4 bases short, with 13 bases between. Germline V gene sequence: CDR1 SGDLS, CDR2 YYNGEE. CDR3 size: 16 residues. CDR3 in DNA: TGTGCCAGCAGCGTAGGAACCGGACACCTTAATGAAAAACTGTTTTTT. Translating gives CASSVGTGHLNEKLFF.

This clone came up once. The gene calls are TRBV19 and TRBJ2-1; a weak D match, TRBD2 (6 bases). CDR1 and CDR2 from the germline V gene are LNHDA and SQIVND (reference sequence). V was cut by 2 bases and J by 5 bases, with 16 bases left in between. This CDR3 has 16 residues. CDR3 sequence: CASSIRRASGDNEQFF. CDR3 nucleotide sequence: TGTGCCAGTAGTATACGGAGGGCGAGCGGTGACAATGAGCAGTTCTTC.

The chain uses TRBV12-3 or TRBV12-4 and TRBJ2-2, with 7 positions matching TRBD2. Losses at the gene ends were 5 bases for V and 8 bases for J; bases not matched to a gene: 5. CDR3 length equals 13 residues. CDR3 region: CASSRLARGELFF. The CDR3, as DNA: TGTGCCAGCAGTAGACTAGCTAGAGGGGAGCTGTTTTTT.

The chain employs TRBV18 and TRBJ2-1; D is perhaps TRBD1 (5 bases). Germline loops: CDR1 KGHSH, CDR2 LQKENI. The CDR3 loop spans 13 amino acids. V lost 3 bases and J lost 5, with 8 bases in between. CDR3 nucleotides: TGTGCCAGCTCACCCAACAGGAACAATGAGCAGTTCTTC. Its protein is CASSPNRNNEQFF. The variable domain in full, completed from reference TRBV18 and TRBJ2-1, reads NAGVMQNPRHLVRRRGQEARLRCSPMKGHSHVYWYRQLPEEGLKFMVYLQKENIIDESGMPKERFSAEFPKEGPSILRIQQVVRGDSAAYFCASSPNRNNEQFFGPGTRLTVL.